The TCR beta chain under discussion was sequenced for a study of T cells in Graves' hyperthyroidism and ophthalmopathy. Findings of the study overall: In simple terms, a model built on 13 V-J features told ophthalmopathy apart from stable hyperthyroidism.

The germline V gene encodes CDR1 LGHDT and CDR2 YNNKEL (reference sequence). This CDR3 is 13 amino acids long. V lost 3 bases and J lost 3; bases outside the gene matches: 2. Researchers took RNA transcripts and amplified the TCR beta CDR3 regions from them. TCR CDR3 underwent first-round RT-PCR with the HTBI primer set. Each CDR3 protein is one row after TCRdb ran MiXCR on the multiplex PCR reads. This sample carries fewer than 900,000 distinct CDR3 sequences, about a sixth of them seen once, and the ten largest clones take 8.4%. Each patient was aged 18 to 65 and had newly diagnosed hyperthyroidism of under 2 months' duration. Reasons for excluding patients were uncontrolled infection, other autoimmune disease, pregnancy or lactation. This clonotype was found many times. Its antigen remains unidentified.

The receptor comes from a man aged 18 to 30 with Graves' hyperthyroidism. The chain joins TRBV3-1 to TRBJ2-7, with 7 nucleotides matching TRBD1. Source material: blood. The chain's CDR3 is CASSHGQVYEQYF. CDR3 in DNA: TGTGCCAGCAGCCACGGACAGGTCTACGAGCAGTACTTC.